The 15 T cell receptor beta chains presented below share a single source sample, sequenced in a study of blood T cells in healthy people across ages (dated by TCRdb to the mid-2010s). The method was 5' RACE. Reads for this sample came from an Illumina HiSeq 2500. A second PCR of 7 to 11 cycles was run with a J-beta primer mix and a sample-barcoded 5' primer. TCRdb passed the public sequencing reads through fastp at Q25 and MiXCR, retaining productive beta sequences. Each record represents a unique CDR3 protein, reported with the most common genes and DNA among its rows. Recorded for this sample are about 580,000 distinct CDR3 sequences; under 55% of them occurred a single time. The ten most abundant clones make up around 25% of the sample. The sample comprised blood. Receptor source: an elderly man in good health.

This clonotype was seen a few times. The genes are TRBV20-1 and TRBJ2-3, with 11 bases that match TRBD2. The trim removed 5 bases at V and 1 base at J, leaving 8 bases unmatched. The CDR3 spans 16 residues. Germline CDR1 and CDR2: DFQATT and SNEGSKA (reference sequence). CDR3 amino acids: CSAGGGTSGRTDTQYF. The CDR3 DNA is TGCAGTGCTGGCGGAGGGACTAGCGGACGCACAGATACGCAGTATTTT.

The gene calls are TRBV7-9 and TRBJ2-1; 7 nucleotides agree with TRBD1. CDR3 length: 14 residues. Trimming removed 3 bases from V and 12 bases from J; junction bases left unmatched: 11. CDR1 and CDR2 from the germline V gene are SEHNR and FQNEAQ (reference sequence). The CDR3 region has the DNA TGTGCCAGCAGCTTCGGAGACAGGGCACGCGGGCAGTTCTTC. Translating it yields CASSFGDRARGQFF.

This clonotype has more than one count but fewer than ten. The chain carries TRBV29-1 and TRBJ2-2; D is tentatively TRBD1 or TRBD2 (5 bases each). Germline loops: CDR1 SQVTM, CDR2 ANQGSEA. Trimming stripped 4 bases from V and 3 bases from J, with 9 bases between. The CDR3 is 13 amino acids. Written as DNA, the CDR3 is TGCAGCGTTGGGGACCCAGACACCGGGGAGCTGTTTTTT. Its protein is CSVGDPDTGELFF.

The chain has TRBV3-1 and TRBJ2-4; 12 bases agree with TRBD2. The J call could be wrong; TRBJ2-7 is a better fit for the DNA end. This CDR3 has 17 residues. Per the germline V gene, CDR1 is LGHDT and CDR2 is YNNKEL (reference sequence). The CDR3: CASSPLPTSGRGYEQYF. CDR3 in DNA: TGTGCCAGCAGCCCACTCCCGACTAGCGGGAGAGGCTACGAGCAGTACTTC.

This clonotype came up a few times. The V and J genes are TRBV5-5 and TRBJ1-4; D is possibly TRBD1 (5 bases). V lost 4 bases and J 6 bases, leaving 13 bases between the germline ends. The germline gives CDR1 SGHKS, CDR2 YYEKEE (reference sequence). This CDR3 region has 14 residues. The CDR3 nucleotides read TGTGCCAGCAGCCGGGGCGGGGGATATGAAAAACTGTTTTTT. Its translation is CASSRGGGYEKLFF. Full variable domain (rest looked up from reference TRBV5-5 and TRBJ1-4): DAGVTQSPTHLIKTRGQQVTLRCSPISGHKSVSWYQQVLGQGPQFIFQYYEKEERGRGNFPDRFSARQFPNYSSELNVNALLLGDSALYLCASSRGGGYEKLFFGSGTQLSVL.

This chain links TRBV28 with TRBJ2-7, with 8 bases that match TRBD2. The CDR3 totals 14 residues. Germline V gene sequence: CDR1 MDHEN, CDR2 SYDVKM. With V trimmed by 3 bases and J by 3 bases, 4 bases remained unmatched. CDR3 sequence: CASSFISGGYEQYF. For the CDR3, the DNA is TGTGCCAGCAGTTTTATCAGCGGGGGCTACGAGCAGTACTTC.

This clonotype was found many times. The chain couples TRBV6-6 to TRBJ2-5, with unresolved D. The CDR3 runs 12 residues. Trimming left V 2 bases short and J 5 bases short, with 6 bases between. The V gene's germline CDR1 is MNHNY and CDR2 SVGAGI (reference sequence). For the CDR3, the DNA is TGTGCCAGCAGTTACCCTACTGAGACCCAGTACTTC. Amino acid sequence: CASSYPTETQYF.

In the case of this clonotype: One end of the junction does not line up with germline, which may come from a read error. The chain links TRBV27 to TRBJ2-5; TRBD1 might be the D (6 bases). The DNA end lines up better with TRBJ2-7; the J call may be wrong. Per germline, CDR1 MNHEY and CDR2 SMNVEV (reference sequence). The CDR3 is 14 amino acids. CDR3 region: CASSFGDTSSEQYF. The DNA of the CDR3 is TGTGCCAGCAGTTTTGGGGACACCTCCTCCGAGCAGTACTTC.

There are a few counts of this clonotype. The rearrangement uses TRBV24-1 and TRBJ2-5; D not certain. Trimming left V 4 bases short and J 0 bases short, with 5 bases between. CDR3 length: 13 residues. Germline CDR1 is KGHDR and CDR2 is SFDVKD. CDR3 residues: CATSDSYQETQYF. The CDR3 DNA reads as TGTGCCACCAGTGACTCGTACCAAGAGACCCAGTACTTC.

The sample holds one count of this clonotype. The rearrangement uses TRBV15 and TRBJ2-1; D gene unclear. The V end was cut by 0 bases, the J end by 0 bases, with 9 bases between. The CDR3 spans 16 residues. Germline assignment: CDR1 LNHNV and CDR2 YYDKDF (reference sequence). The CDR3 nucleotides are TGTGCCACCAGCAGAGATAGGTTTCCCTCCTACAATGAGCAGTTCTTC. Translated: CATSRDRFPSYNEQFF. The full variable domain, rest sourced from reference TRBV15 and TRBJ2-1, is DAMVIQNPRYQVTQFGKPVTLSCSQTLNHNVMYWYQQKSSQAPKLLFHYYDKDFNNEADTPDNFQSRRPNTSFCFLDIRSPGLGDTAMYLCATSRDRFPSYNEQFFGPGTRLTVL.

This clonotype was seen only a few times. The CDR3 DNA reads TGTGCCAGCTCCTCACGGATCCCCAACTATGGCTACACCTTC. Translating it yields CASSSRIPNYGYTF. The V call is TRBV7-3, the J call TRBJ1-2; D gene unclear. V was cut by 8 bases and J by 2 bases, with 15 bases left in between. The CDR3 runs to 14 residues. Per the germline V gene, CDR1 is SGHTA and CDR2 is FQGTGA.

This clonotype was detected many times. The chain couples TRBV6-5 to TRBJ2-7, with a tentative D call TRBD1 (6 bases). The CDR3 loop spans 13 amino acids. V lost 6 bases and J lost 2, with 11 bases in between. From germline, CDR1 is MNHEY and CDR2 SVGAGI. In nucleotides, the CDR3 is TGTGCCAGCAGCAAACCAGGGGCCTACGAGCAGTACTTC. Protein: CASSKPGAYEQYF.

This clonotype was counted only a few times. This chain's CDR3 is CSAQGSGMVETQYF. The CDR3 region has the DNA TGCAGTGCCCAAGGGTCAGGGATGGTAGAGACCCAGTACTTC. The gene calls are TRBV20-1 and TRBJ2-5, with D possibly matching TRBD1 (5 bases). The V and J ends lost 6 bases and 4 bases respectively, with 18 bases between them. The germline CDR1 and CDR2 sequences are DFQATT and SNEGSKA (reference sequence). The CDR3 covers 14 residues.

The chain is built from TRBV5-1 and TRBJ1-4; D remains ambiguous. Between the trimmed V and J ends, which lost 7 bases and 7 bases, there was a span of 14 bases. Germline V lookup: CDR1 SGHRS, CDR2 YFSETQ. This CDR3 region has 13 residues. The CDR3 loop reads CASRDSASEKLFF. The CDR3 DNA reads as TGCGCCAGCCGTGACTCTGCCAGTGAAAAACTGTTTTTT. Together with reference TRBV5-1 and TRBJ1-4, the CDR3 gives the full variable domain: KAGVTQTPRYLIKTRGQQVTLSCSPISGHRSVSWYQQTPGQGLQFLFEYFSETQRNKGNFPGRFSGRQFSNSRSEMNVSTLELGDSALYLCASRDSASEKLFFGSGTQLSVL.

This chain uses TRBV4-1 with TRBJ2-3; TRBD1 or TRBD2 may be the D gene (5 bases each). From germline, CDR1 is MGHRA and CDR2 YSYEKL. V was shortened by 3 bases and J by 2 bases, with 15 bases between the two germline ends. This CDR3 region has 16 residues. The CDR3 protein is CASSHSGRHPTDTQYF. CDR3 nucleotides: TGCGCCAGCAGCCACTCGGGACGACATCCCACAGATACGCAGTATTTT.